This T cell receptor beta chain was retrieved from a study of early T cells in non-severe SARS-CoV-2 infection. Overall study findings and caveats: VDJdb-based matching was biased toward anti-spike CD8 responses and missed private and CD4 specificities.

This clonotype was observed at least ten times. The antigen is unknown. Unique molecular identifiers were attached to individual cDNA molecules. TCRdb analysed the 5' RACE reads with MiXCR anew, one entry per CDR3 protein. The sample has about 26,000 distinct CDR3 sequences; about 4.8% are singletons. Germline assignment: CDR1 GTSNPN and CDR2 SVGIG (reference sequence). Trimming took off 1 base at V and 2 bases at J, with 8 bases between the two ends. The CDR3 runs 13 residues. Sequencing was carried out using whole blood. The chain is built from TRBV30 and TRBJ1-2; no firm D call. The TCR originated in an adult who was a healthcare worker with PCR-confirmed SARS-CoV-2 infection or an uninfected control (not recorded which). The CDR3 loop is CAWSDTENYGYTF. The CDR3 nucleotides read TGTGCCTGGAGTGATACAGAAAACTATGGCTACACCTTC. The whole variable domain, filled in from reference TRBV30 and TRBJ1-2, reads SQTIHQWPATLVQPVGSPLSLECTVEGTSNPNLYWYRQAAGRGLQLLFYSVGIGQISSEVPQNLSASRPQDRQFILSSKKLLLSDSGFYLCAWSDTENYGYTFGSGTRLTVV.